The 21 T cell receptor beta chains in this list originate from one sample, sequenced in a study of vaccination and CD4 T cells after COVID-19. Cultured CD4+ T cell DNA underwent sequencing with the Oncomine TCR Beta short-read assay. TCRdb re-called the PCR reads with MiXCR, one entry per CDR3 protein. The sample carries roughly 15,000 distinct CDR3 sequences, approximately 49% recorded once. Time point defined: late sampling 161 to 241 days after vaccination in a few convalescent patients. The treatment was: roughly nine-day PBMC culture with coronavirus spike peptide pools or control peptides (ViraFEST assay). Their antigens remain unidentified. The sample consisted of CD4+ T cells from blood, cultured in vitro, taken about 7 months after SARS-CoV-2 vaccination. The receptor set was obtained from a human donor who had recovered from COVID-19.

This clonotype is medium-sized in the sample. The chain joins TRBV20-1 to TRBJ2-4, with 7 bases fitting TRBD2. This CDR3 spans 11 amino acids. With V trimmed by 0 bases and J by 15 bases, 5 bases remained unmatched. Germline V gives CDR1 DFQATT, CDR2 SNEGSKA (reference sequence). CDR3 DNA: TGCAGTGCTAGAGATAGGAGGACTAGGTACTTC. The encoded protein is CSARDRRTRYF.

This clonotype was observed a handful of times. The V gene is TRBV25-1, the J gene TRBJ2-1, with 12 bases aligning to TRBD2. Germline-derived CDR1 and CDR2 are MGHDK and SYGVNS. The ends lost 9 bases at V and 0 bases at J; junction bases unmatched: 6. This CDR3 has 16 amino acids. CDR3 bases: TGTGCCAGTGGGACTAGCGGGCGGAGCTCCTACAATGAGCAGTTCTTC. Translation gives CASGTSGRSSYNEQFF.

This clonotype was counted a few times. V and J are TRBV7-6 and TRBJ1-1; 8 nucleotides match TRBD1. The ends lost 4 bases at V and 3 bases at J; junction bases unmatched: 7. The CDR3 totals 15 residues. CDR1 SGHVS and CDR2 FNYEAQ come from the germline V gene. The CDR3 region is CASSSNRGSDTEAFF. DNA of the CDR3: TGTGCCAGCAGCTCCAACAGGGGGTCGGACACTGAAGCTTTCTTT.

Only a few counts were recorded for this clonotype. CDR3 residues: CASSLGQGDNSPLHF. The CDR3 DNA is TGTGCCAGCAGCTTGGGACAGGGAGACAATTCACCCCTCCACTTT. The chain employs TRBV5-4 and TRBJ1-6, with 7 bases matching TRBD1. In germline, CDR1 is SGHNT, CDR2 YYREEE (reference sequence). The trim removed 0 bases at V and 7 bases at J, leaving 4 bases unmatched. This CDR3 contains 15 residues.

The chain carries TRBV6-2 or TRBV6-3 and TRBJ2-4; 7 positions match TRBD1. Trimming took 7 bases from V and 2 from J; bases not matched to a gene: 5. CDR3 length equals 14 residues. CDR1 and CDR2 (germline): MNHEY, SVGEGT. CDR3 sequence: CASTMTGTKNIQYF. The CDR3, as DNA: TGTGCCAGCACTATGACAGGGACCAAAAACATTCAGTACTTC.

The V gene is TRBV6-1, the J gene TRBJ2-1; no definite D call. The J call may be wrong; the DNA end is better matched by TRBJ2-7. Germline loops: CDR1 MNHNS, CDR2 SASEGT. CDR3 length equals 12 residues. The CDR3 nucleotides read TGTGCCAGCAGTGAAGGAGTGGACGAGCAGTACTTC. Its protein product is CASSEGVDEQYF.

The sample holds one count of this clonotype. J is TRBJ1-6 and V is TRBV5-1; 7 bases fit TRBD1. Unmatched junction bases numbered 10, after V lost 3 bases and J lost 10 bases. The CDR3 extends over 15 amino acids. Germline V CDR1 and CDR2: SGHRS, YFSETQ. This CDR3 reads CASSWDDRVESPLHF. CDR3 bases: TGCGCCAGCAGCTGGGACGACAGGGTCGAGTCACCCCTCCACTTT.

The J gene is TRBJ1-5, the V gene TRBV6-1, with TRBD1 as a possible D gene (5 bases). Germline V gene sequence: CDR1 MNHNS, CDR2 SASEGT. CDR3 length: 13 amino acids. V was trimmed by 5 bases and J by 7 bases, leaving 12 bases between them. The CDR3 protein is CASSQIGEQPQHF. In nucleotides, the CDR3 is TGTGCCAGCAGTCAGATAGGGGAACAGCCCCAGCATTTT.

The V and J genes are TRBV6-1 and TRBJ2-7, with D unresolved. Trimming cost V 3 bases and J 3 bases, with 3 bases left between them. The germline V gene encodes CDR1 MNHNS and CDR2 SASEGT. The CDR3 contains 11 residues. The CDR3 is CASSDIYEQYF. The CDR3 nucleotides are TGTGCCAGCAGTGACATCTACGAGCAGTACTTC.

In its sample, this clonotype was seen a few times. The gene calls are TRBV15 and TRBJ2-7; no clear D gene. Looked up from germline, CDR1 is LNHNV and CDR2 is YYDKDF (reference sequence). The CDR3 consists of 12 residues. V lost 0 bases, J lost 6 bases, and 6 bases lay in between. CDR3 nucleotide sequence: TGTGCCACCAGCAGAGACCACAGCGAGCAGTACTTC. It codes for CATSRDHSEQYF.

The chain couples TRBV7-2 to TRBJ1-3; 10 bases map to TRBD1. With 3 bases clipped from V and 10 bases from J, the junction kept 6 bases outside the gene matches. This CDR3 has 14 residues. Looked up from germline, CDR1 is SGHTA and CDR2 is FQGNSA. CDR3 DNA sequence: TGTGCCAGCAGCTTGGGACAGGGGACAGGGACCATATATTTT. This codes for CASSLGQGTGTIYF.

This clonotype has only a few counts. This chain joins TRBV6-5 and TRBJ2-4; 10 positions agree with TRBD1. Germline loops: CDR1 MNHEY, CDR2 SVGAGI. The CDR3 sequence is 17 residues long. Trimming removed 4 bases from V and 0 bases from J; junction bases left unmatched: 6. CDR3 sequence (DNA): TGTGCCAGCAGTTTGACGACAGGGGGCTTAGCCAAAAACATTCAGTACTTC. Its translation is CASSLTTGGLAKNIQYF.

The J gene is TRBJ1-5, the V gene TRBV6-5; no definite D call. This CDR3 has 13 residues. CDR1 is MNHEY, CDR2 SVGAGI, per germline. The V end lost 0 bases, the J end lost 6 bases, and 6 bases lay between the germline ends. The CDR3 nucleotides are TGTGCCAGCAGTTACTCGGCCGCTCAGCCCCAGCATTTT. It encodes CASSYSAAQPQHF.

This rearrangement joins TRBV27 to TRBJ1-6; 9 bases line up with TRBD1. The CDR3 length is 16 residues. With V trimmed by 8 bases and J by 2 bases, 7 bases remained unmatched. Germline V gene data show CDR1 as MNHEY and CDR2 as SMNVEV (reference sequence). CDR3 DNA: TGTGCCAGCGGGCGCACAGGGGGCCCCTATAATTCACCCCTCCACTTT. Translation gives CASGRTGGPYNSPLHF.

The chain has TRBV6-5 and TRBJ1-5; D is undetermined. Germline CDR1 and CDR2: MNHEY and SVGAGI. The CDR3 contains 14 residues. Trimming removed 4 bases from V and 6 bases from J, with 13 bases in between. In DNA form, the CDR3 reads TGTGCCAGCAGTTTGGAGAGAAACTTTCAGCCCCAGCATTTT. The encoded protein is CASSLERNFQPQHF.

This clonotype was detected only once. The chain combines TRBV6-2 or TRBV6-3 with TRBJ1-1; possibly TRBD1 for D (6 bases). The CDR3 extends over 15 amino acids. Germline V CDR1 and CDR2: MNHEY, SVGEGT. V dropped 7 bases and J dropped 5 bases, with 20 bases sitting between them. CDR3 loop: CASNLGGGGWTEAFF. CDR3 coding DNA: TGTGCCAGCAACTTGGGGGGCGGGGGCTGGACTGAAGCTTTCTTT.

This clonotype was found a few times. The rearrangement joins TRBV20-1 to TRBJ2-7; TRBD1 matches 7 bases. V shed 0 bases and J 12 bases; nucleotides not matched to a gene: 11. CDR3 length: 13 amino acids. The germline V gene has CDR1 DFQATT and CDR2 SNEGSKA (reference sequence). The CDR3 coding sequence is TGCAGTGCTAGAGATTTTGACAGGGCGAGACTGTACTTC. Translation: CSARDFDRARLYF.

The V and J genes are TRBV20-1 and TRBJ2-3, with D perhaps matching TRBD2 (7 bases). Germline CDR1 and CDR2: DFQATT and SNEGSKA (reference sequence). The CDR3 loop spans 16 amino acids. Trimming shortened V by 6 bases and J by 5 bases, and 24 bases separated the two germline ends. As DNA, the CDR3 is TGCAGTGCGAATTCCTGGGGGCTAGCGGCAGGAGATACGCAGTATTTT. Translation gives CSANSWGLAAGDTQYF.

This clonotype was observed a handful of times. The rearrangement links TRBV20-1 to TRBJ1-5; no clear D. V was pared by 5 bases and J by 2 bases, with 16 bases between. Germline assignment: CDR1 DFQATT and CDR2 SNEGSKA (reference sequence). The CDR3 is made up of 15 amino acids. CDR3 in amino acids: CSAGDISKGNQPQHF. In nucleotides, the CDR3 is TGCAGTGCTGGCGACATCAGTAAGGGCAATCAGCCCCAGCATTTT.

The chain combines TRBV2 with TRBJ2-7; 10 bases fit TRBD2. This CDR3 has 13 residues. Losses at the gene ends were 8 bases for V and 7 bases for J; bases not matched to a gene: 8. Looked up from germline, CDR1 is SNHLY and CDR2 is FYNNEI. CDR3 DNA sequence: TGTGCCAGCCGAGTGATAGCGGGGGGAGAGCAGTACTTC. Translating gives CASRVIAGGEQYF. The variable domain in full, with the rest retrieved from reference TRBV2 and TRBJ2-7, is EPEVTQTPSHQVTQMGQEVILRCVPISNHLYFYWYRQILGQKVEFLVSFYNNEISEKSEIFDDQFSVERPDGSNFTLKIRSTKLEDSAMYFCASRVIAGGEQYFGPGTRLTVT.

The gene calls are TRBV10-3 and TRBJ1-1; no definite D call. The CDR3 consists of 15 residues. Trimming shortened V by 2 bases and J by 4 bases, and 14 bases separated the two germline ends. Per the germline V gene, CDR1 is ENHRY and CDR2 is SYGVKD. In nucleotides, the CDR3 is TGTGCCATCAGTGAGCAAAGTACCGGGTTCACTGAAGCTTTCTTT. Translated, it gives CAISEQSTGFTEAFF.